This T cell receptor beta chain was sequenced for a study of blood T cells in healthy people across ages. A second PCR, run for about 6 to 11 cycles, used a sample-barcoded 5' primer plus a J-beta primer mix. Using its own MiXCR run on the 5' RACE reads, TCRdb lists one record per CDR3 protein. The sample includes about 540,000 distinct CDR3 sequences, 24% of them seen just once. Germline V gene data show CDR1 as MGHRA and CDR2 as YSYEKL. V was pared by 4 bases and J by 1 base, with 9 bases of the junction left unmatched. This CDR3 is built from 16 residues. The sample was also reused in another study, on T cells of mothers and their children.

The rearrangement joins TRBV4-1 to TRBJ2-7, with TRBD1 matching over 8 bases. The source is a boy between 5 and 17 years old in good health. What was sequenced was blood. The CDR3 region has the DNA TGCGCCAGCAGCCCCTCCTCCCGGACAGGGTCCTACGAGCAGTACTTC. Translation: CASSPSSRTGSYEQYF.